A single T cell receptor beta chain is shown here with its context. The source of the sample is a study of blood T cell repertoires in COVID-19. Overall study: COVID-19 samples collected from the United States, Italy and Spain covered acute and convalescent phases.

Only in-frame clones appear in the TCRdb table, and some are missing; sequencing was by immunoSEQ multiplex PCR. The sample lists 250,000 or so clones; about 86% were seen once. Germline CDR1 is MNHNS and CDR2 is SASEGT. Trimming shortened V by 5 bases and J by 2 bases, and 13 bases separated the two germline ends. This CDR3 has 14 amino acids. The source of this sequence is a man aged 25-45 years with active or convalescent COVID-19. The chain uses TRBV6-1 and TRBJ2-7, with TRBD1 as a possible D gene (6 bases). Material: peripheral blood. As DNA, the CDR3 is TGTGCCAGCAGTACCGGGACACAGACCTACGAGCAGTACTTC. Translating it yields CASSTGTQTYEQYF.